A single sample is the source of the 8 T cell receptor beta chains below, sequenced in a study of fetal regulatory T cell absence and autoimmunity (dated by TCRdb to 2015 to 2018). Library construction relied on the immunoSEQ multiplex PCR assay. The source is immuneACCESS, and TCRdb retained only in-frame sequences with V and J called. Part of the clones is not carried over; for the studies checked, unresolved V genes explain less than half of this, and the remainder is unexplained. Present in this sample are 95,000 to 100,000 clones, about 78% of which were seen just once. Roughly 2% of the sample is held by the ten biggest clonotypes. The sample taken for sequencing was pancreas tissue. These receptor sequences come from a male donor with IPEX syndrome.

This clone came up a few times. The V gene is TRBV10-2, the J gene TRBJ2-7, with D perhaps matching TRBD2 (5 bases). The V and J ends lost 6 bases and 2 bases respectively, with 8 bases between them. Germline lookup yields CDR1 WSHSY and CDR2 SAAADI. The CDR3 consists of 12 residues. CDR3 sequence: CASRLVAYEQYF. In nucleotides, the CDR3 is TGCGCCAGCAGACTAGTTGCCTACGAGCAGTACTTC.

In DNA form, the CDR3 reads TGTGCCAGCACCAGTGGACGTTCACCCCTCCACTTT. Translating it yields CASTSGRSPLHF. The V gene is TRBV7-9, the J gene TRBJ1-6; the D is unclear. CDR1 and CDR2 (germline): SEHNR, FQNEAQ (reference sequence). The CDR3 consists of 12 residues. Trimming took 7 bases from V and 9 from J, leaving 10 bases between them. The whole variable domain, filled in from reference TRBV7-9 and TRBJ1-6, reads DTGVSQNPRHKITKRGQNVTFRCDPISEHNRLYWYRQTLGQGPEFLTYFQNEAQLEKSRLLSDRFSAERPKGSFSTLEIQRTEQGDSAMYLCASTSGRSPLHFGNGTRLTVT.

This chain joins TRBV9 and TRBJ2-7, with a possible D match to TRBD2 (6 bases). In germline, CDR1 is SGDLS, CDR2 YYNGEE. V lost 2 bases and J 3 bases, leaving 15 bases between the germline ends. This CDR3 contains 15 residues. CDR3 residues: CASSVGVAALYEQYF. DNA of the CDR3: TGTGCCAGCAGCGTTGGAGTAGCGGCTCTCTACGAGCAGTACTTC. Looking up the rest from reference TRBV9 and TRBJ2-7 gives the full variable domain: DSGVTQTPKHLITATGQRVTLRCSPRSGDLSVYWYQQSLDQGLQFLIQYYNGEERAKGNILERFSAQQFPDLHSELNLSSLELGDSALYFCASSVGVAALYEQYFGPGTRLTVT.

The chain couples TRBV19 to TRBJ1-1, with 10 bases identical to TRBD1. The CDR3 runs 15 residues. Trimming removed 5 bases from V and 1 base from J; junction bases left unmatched: 4. The germline gives CDR1 LNHDA, CDR2 SQIVND (reference sequence). CDR3 region: CASSSWDRGNTEAFF. CDR3 nucleotide sequence: TGTGCCAGTAGTTCTTGGGACAGGGGGAACACTGAAGCTTTCTTT. The variable domain in full, completed from reference TRBV19 and TRBJ1-1, reads DGGITQSPKYLFRKEGQNVTLSCEQNLNHDAMYWYRQDPGQGLRLIYYSQIVNDFQKGDIAEGYSVSREKKESFPLTVTSAQKNPTAFYLCASSSWDRGNTEAFFGQGTRLTVV.

This clone was recorded only once. V gene TRBV13 combines with J gene TRBJ2-1; 9 positions match TRBD2. CDR3 length: 15 residues. Trimming removed 2 bases from V and 8 bases from J; junction bases left unmatched: 7. The germline CDR1 and CDR2 sequences are PRHDT and FYEKMQ (reference sequence). This chain's CDR3 is CASSLLRGGLDEQFF. For the CDR3, the DNA is TGTGCCAGCAGCTTACTGCGGGGGGGCCTGGATGAGCAGTTCTTC.

The V gene is TRBV4-2, the J gene TRBJ2-7; 8 bases are a match to TRBD1. Germline V gene lookup returns CDR1 LGHNA and CDR2 YNFKEQ. The CDR3 has 15 amino acids. The V gene end was trimmed by 0 bases and the J gene end by 3 bases; junction bases not matched to a gene: 4. The CDR3 DNA sequence: TGTGCCAGCAGCCAAGATGGGGGACAGGACTACGAGCAGTACTTC. It translates to CASSQDGGQDYEQYF.

The genes are TRBV4-3 and TRBJ2-3; TRBD2 matches at 13 bases. This CDR3 comprises 18 residues. Unmatched junction bases numbered 6, after V lost 1 base and J lost 2 bases. CDR1 and CDR2 (germline): LGHNA, YSLEER. The CDR3 DNA sequence: TGCGCCAGCAGCCAAGTTCGGGGGACTAGCGGGATCACAGATACGCAGTATTTT. Translation: CASSQVRGTSGITDTQYF.

This chain links TRBV6-1 with TRBJ1-6, with TRBD1 matching 10 bases. The CDR3 has 14 amino acids. Per the germline V gene, CDR1 is MNHNS and CDR2 is SASEGT. J gave up 8 bases and V 6 bases, and 4 bases lay outside the gene matches. The CDR3 region is CASSDRGPDSPLHF. DNA for the CDR3: TGTGCCAGCAGCGACAGGGGGCCGGATTCACCCCTCCACTTT.